The TCR beta chain described here comes from a study of cytomegalovirus exposure and HLA in healthy donors. Study findings and constraints: Sequencing likely caused a cluster of highly shared sequence variants.

The PCR contained 60 Vbeta and 13 Jbeta primers. Here immunoSEQ multiplex PCR was the method, and the copy in TCRdb shows in-frame clones only, minus some. The sample lists under 140,000 clones, 80% occurring once. Remarks on this clone: Its antigen is not known.

This receptor was identified in a woman aged 60-75 years in good health and CMV-seropositive. Sequencing was carried out using PBMCs.

CDR3 sequence (DNA): TGTGCCAGCAGTGCGGGACTAGCGGGACCCTACAATGAGCAGTTCTTC. Translation gives CASSAGLAGPYNEQFF. J is TRBJ2-1 and V is TRBV2; 13 bases agree with TRBD2. After removal of 4 bases from V and 2 bases from J, the junction contained 2 bases not matched to a gene. CDR1 SNHLY and CDR2 FYNNEI come from the germline V gene. The CDR3 is 16 amino acids.